This T cell receptor beta chain came from a study of T-cell reconstitution after alpha-beta-depleted transplantation in children. The table lists this clonotype with many counts. Using unique molecular identifiers, the investigators prepared the TCRbeta library. TCRdb redid the calling of the PCR reads with MiXCR, one entry per CDR3 protein. The data hold roughly 490,000 distinct CDR3 sequences, with approximately 10% observed a single time. CDR1 is SGHRS, CDR2 YFSETQ, per germline. Unmatched junction bases numbered 3, after V lost 0 bases and J lost 2 bases. The CDR3 consists of 15 residues. The chain has TRBV5-1 and TRBJ2-3, with 7 bases lining up with TRBD2. The sequence derives from a female patient aged 2-15 years who had a stem cell transplant for aplastic anemia, so the T cells may come from the graft donor. This material consisted of PBMCs, mostly from graft donor cells, taken 180 days after TCRalphabeta/CD19-depleted stem cell transplant. For the CDR3, the DNA is TGCGCCAGCAGCTTGGCTAGCGGTTCCACAGATACGCAGTATTTT. Residues: CASSLASGSTDTQYF.